This TCR beta chain comes out of a study of PD-1 blockade in classical Hodgkin lymphoma. Study summary: The patients were dosed with nivolumab 3 mg/kg, infused intravenously every 2 weeks.

CDR1 LNHDA and CDR2 SQIVND come from the germline V gene (reference sequence). The ends lost 7 bases at V and 0 bases at J; junction bases unmatched: 8. There are 16 residues in the CDR3. Concerning this clone itself: The antigen remains unidentified.

Every patient relapsed after autologous stem cell transplantation, and brentuximab vedotin exposure varied. Study results and limitations: A significant rise in TCR diversity by C4D1 was seen for CD4+ but not CD8+ cells.

Here immunoSEQ multiplex PCR was the method, and the copy in TCRdb shows in-frame clones only, minus some. The sample consists of 13,000 or so clones, about four fifths of them appearing once. The chain is built from TRBV19 and TRBJ2-2; TRBD1 aligns across 7 bases. The sequence was obtained from a human donor with classical Hodgkin lymphoma. The sample here was peripheral blood mononuclear cells (PBMCs), taken at baseline. The CDR3 protein is CASTLVGQTNTGELFF. In nucleotides, the CDR3 is TGTGCCAGTACTCTTGTGGGACAGACGAACACCGGGGAGCTGTTTTTT. The variable domain in full, completed from reference TRBV19 and TRBJ2-2, reads DGGITQSPKYLFRKEGQNVTLSCEQNLNHDAMYWYRQDPGQGLRLIYYSQIVNDFQKGDIAEGYSVSREKKESFPLTVTSAQKNPTAFYLCASTLVGQTNTGELFFGEGSRLTVL.